A selection of T cell receptor beta chains follows, all from one sample in a study of shared clonotypes between healthy human individuals. Profiled with immunoSEQ multiplex PCR; TCRdb holds only in-frame clones, not every one. Among approximately 1.9 million clones listed, 85% to 95% were seen once. Material: naive CD8+ T cells from PBMCs. These receptors were obtained from a man between 18 and 35 years old in good health. Some clones in this sample may be carry-over from other donors' samples. The CDR3 runs from the conserved cysteine through the conserved F or W. A D gene is named only where the DNA matches it firmly. Some rows have no size entry. The others give once, few or many, or a class for an expanded clone.

TRBJ2-5	-	-	TRBV5-4	11	CASRTGETQYF	TGTGCCAGCAGGACAGGAGAGACCCAGTACTTC
TRBJ1-2	TRBD1	once	TRBV28	14	CASSSYRGSYGYTF	TGTGCCAGCAGTTCCTACAGGGGGTCGTATGGCTACACCTTC
TRBJ1-5	TRBD1	-	TRBV5-3	21	CARSGSRDTERGRRGNQPQHF	TGTGCCAGAAGCGGCTCCCGCGACACGGAAAGGGGGCGCAGGGGCAATCAGCCCCAGCATTTT
TRBJ1-5	-	-	TRBV29-1	12	CSVAEGNQPQHF	TGCAGCGTTGCTGAGGGAAATCAGCCCCAGCATTTT
TRBJ2-2	-	-	TRBV7-9	13	CASSLGGTGELFF	TGTGCCAGCAGCTTAGGCGGCACCGGGGAGCTGTTTTTT
TRBJ1-2	-	-	TRBV9	16	CASSVATGHANYGYTF	TGTGCCAGCAGCGTAGCTACAGGACATGCAAACTATGGCTACACCTTC
TRBJ2-3	-	-	TRBV11-2	15	CASSSTSRSTDTQYF	TGTGCCAGCAGCTCCACTAGCCGTAGCACAGATACGCAGTATTTT
TRBJ2-5	-	-	TRBV5-5	13	CASRSSLQETQYF	TGTGCCAGCAGGTCCAGCCTCCAAGAGACCCAGTACTTC
TRBJ1-1	-	-	TRBV27	14	CASSMRGENTEAFF	TGTGCCAGCAGTATGAGAGGGGAGAACACTGAAGCTTTCTTT
TRBJ2-3	TRBD1	-	TRBV9	16	CASSEQTGADTDTQYF	TGTGCCAGCAGCGAACAGACAGGGGCGGACACAGATACGCAGTATTTT
TRBJ1-2	-	once	TRBV6-1	15	CASILTHRSETGYTF	TGTGCCAGCATTCTAACCCACAGGTCTGAAACTGGCTACACCTTC
TRBJ1-1	-	-	TRBV4-2	16	CASSLEGWSENTEAFF	TGTGCCAGCAGCCTCGAAGGGTGGTCGGAGAACACTGAAGCTTTCTTT
TRBJ2-1	-	-	TRBV10-2	14	CASSELGSYNEQFF	TGCGCCAGCAGTGAACTGGGGTCCTACAATGAGCAGTTCTTC
TRBJ2-1	TRBD2	-	TRBV11-2	16	CASSLDVASGYNEQFF	TGTGCCAGCAGCTTAGATGTGGCTAGCGGGTACAATGAGCAGTTCTTC
TRBJ1-4	-	-	TRBV25-1	14	CASNGQHLGEKLFF	TGTGCCAGCAACGGACAGCACCTAGGTGAAAAACTGTTTTTT
TRBJ2-7	-	-	TRBV29-1	11	CSVAESYEQYF	TGCAGTGTGGCCGAATCGTACGAGCAGTACTTC
TRBJ1-5	-	few	TRBV4-1	12	CASSQGNQPQHF	TGCGCCAGCAGCCAAGGTAATCAGCCCCAGCATTTT
TRBJ2-7	TRBD1	-	TRBV9	14	CASSGTGGGYEQYF	TGTGCCAGCAGCGGGACAGGGGGCGGCTACGAGCAGTACTTC
TRBJ1-1	-	once	TRBV4-1	16	CASSQHLRREDPEAFF	TGCGCCAGCAGCCAACACCTTCGTCGGGAAGACCCTGAAGCTTTCTTT
TRBJ2-7	TRBD2	-	TRBV27	15	CASSSGLAATYEQYF	TGTGCCAGCAGTTCAGGACTAGCGGCCACCTACGAGCAGTACTTC
TRBJ2-2	-	once	TRBV9	18	CASSAGLGVPMGTGELFF	TGTGCCAGCAGCGCCGGTTTGGGGGTTCCTATGGGCACCGGGGAGCTGTTTTTT
TRBJ1-1	TRBD1	once	TRBV19	17	CASSTGLTGGPNTEAFF	TGTGCCAGTAGTACAGGATTGACAGGGGGCCCGAACACTGAAGCTTTCTTT
TRBJ2-2	TRBD2	-	TRBV15	20	CATSREPVWLAGPNTGELFF	TGTGCCACCAGCAGAGAGCCCGTTTGGCTAGCGGGGCCGAACACCGGGGAGCTGTTTTTT
TRBJ2-7	TRBD1	-	TRBV7-9	14	CASSFKRQGHEQYF	TGTGCCAGCAGCTTTAAGAGACAGGGACACGAGCAGTACTTC
TRBJ2-7	TRBD1	few	TRBV28	13	CASSPGTGDEQYF	TGTGCCAGCAGTCCCGGGACAGGGGACGAGCAGTACTTC
TRBJ2-2	-	-	TRBV7-9	16	CASSPSGNANTGELFF	TGTGCCAGCAGCCCCAGTGGTAATGCGAACACCGGGGAGCTGTTTTTT
TRBJ1-4	-	-	TRBV7-9	15	CASSSEEAGGKKLFF	TGTGCCAGCAGTTCCGAGGAGGCCGGGGGGAAAAAACTGTTTTTT
TRBJ2-1	-	few	TRBV7-9	16	CASTPPGSSSYNEQFF	TGTGCCAGCACCCCGCCGGGGTCTAGCTCCTACAATGAGCAGTTCTTC
TRBJ2-7	TRBD2	-	TRBV27	16	CASSSSLAGSFYEQYF	TGTGCCAGCAGCTCCAGCCTAGCGGGATCCTTCTACGAGCAGTACTTC
TRBJ2-7	TRBD2	-	TRBV11-2	16	CASSSVLAGAPYEQYF	TGTGCCAGCAGCTCGGTACTAGCGGGAGCCCCCTACGAGCAGTACTTC
TRBJ2-7	-	-	TRBV27	13	CASSFGVTYEQYF	TGTGCCAGCAGTTTTGGGGTTACCTACGAGCAGTACTTC
TRBJ2-1	TRBD1	-	TRBV18	14	CASSPRDRGNEQFF	TGTGCCAGCTCTCCCCGGGACAGGGGCAATGAGCAGTTCTTC
TRBJ1-2	TRBD1	-	TRBV2	14	CASSGGTGVGGYTF	TGTGCCAGCAGTGGCGGGACAGGGGTGGGAGGCTACACCTTC
TRBJ1-1	-	-	TRBV5-1	11	CASSENTEAFF	TGCGCCAGCAGTGAGAACACTGAAGCTTTCTTT
TRBJ2-7	-	-	TRBV11-1	16	CASSLEGGDKPYEQYF	TGTGCCAGCAGCTTAGAGGGTGGGGACAAGCCCTACGAGCAGTACTTC
TRBJ2-3	-	-	TRBV9	15	CASSVFGAPVDTQYF	TGTGCCAGCAGCGTATTCGGGGCTCCAGTAGATACGCAGTATTTT
TRBJ1-1	-	-	TRBV19	11	CASPSGTEAFF	TGTGCCAGTCCGTCTGGGACTGAAGCTTTCTTT
TRBJ1-5	-	-	TRBV30	14	CAWAPEDSNQPQHF	TGTGCCTGGGCCCCCGAAGATAGCAATCAGCCCCAGCATTTT
TRBJ2-7	-	-	TRBV27	12	CASGGLSYEQYF	TGTGCCAGCGGGGGGCTCTCCTACGAGCAGTACTTC